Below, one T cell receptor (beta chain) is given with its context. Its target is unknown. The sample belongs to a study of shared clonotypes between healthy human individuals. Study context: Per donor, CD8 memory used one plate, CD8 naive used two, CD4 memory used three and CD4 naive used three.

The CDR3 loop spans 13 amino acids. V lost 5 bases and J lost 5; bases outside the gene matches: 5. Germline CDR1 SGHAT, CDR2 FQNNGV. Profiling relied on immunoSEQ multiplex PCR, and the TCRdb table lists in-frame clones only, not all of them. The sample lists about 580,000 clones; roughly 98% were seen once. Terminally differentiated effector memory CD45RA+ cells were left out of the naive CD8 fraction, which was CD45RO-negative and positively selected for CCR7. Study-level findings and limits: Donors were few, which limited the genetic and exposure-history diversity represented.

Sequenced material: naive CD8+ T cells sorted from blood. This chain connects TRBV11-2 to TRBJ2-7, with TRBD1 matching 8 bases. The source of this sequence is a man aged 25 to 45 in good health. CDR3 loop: CASSKDRAHEQYF. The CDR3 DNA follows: TGTGCCAGCAGCAAGGACAGGGCCCACGAGCAGTACTTC.